Reported below is one T cell receptor beta chain. V lost 1 base to trimming and J lost 6 bases; unmatched junction nucleotides: 8. CDR1 SGHTA and CDR2 FQGTGA come from the germline V gene. This CDR3 has 17 residues. This entry comes from a study of shared clonotypes between healthy human individuals. Using immunoSEQ multiplex PCR, the repertoire was profiled, and TCRdb retains in-frame clones only, with some absent. The repertoire has some 1,100,000 clones, approximately 78% of them found once; the top ten carry more than 0.5%. The gene calls are TRBV7-3 and TRBJ2-7, with 14 positions matching TRBD2. The material sequenced was memory CD4+ T cells from PBMCs. The subset here: CD45RA-negative fraction. This TCR derives from a man younger than 35 in good health. Some clones in this sample may be carry-over from other donors' samples. The CDR3 protein is CASSLRAGLAGASEQYF. The CDR3 DNA reads as TGTGCCAGCAGCTTAAGGGCGGGACTAGCGGGGGCATCCGAGCAGTACTTC. Complete variable domain (other parts from reference TRBV7-3 and TRBJ2-7): GAGVSQTPSNKVTEKGKYVELRCDPISGHTALYWYRQSLGQGPEFLIYFQGTGAADDSGLPNDRFFAVRPEGSVSTLKIQRTERGDSAVYLCASSLRAGLAGASEQYFGPGTRLTVT.